A selection of T cell receptor beta chains follows, all from one sample in a study of beta chain features in type 1 diabetes. Libraries were prepared by immunoSEQ multiplex PCR; TCRdb keeps only in-frame clonotypes and omits some of them. The data show roughly 610,000 clones, 15% to 17% seen once. The sequenced material came from naive CD4+ T cells from blood. These TCRs come from a young man in good health. The CDR3 runs from the conserved cysteine through the conserved F or W. The order of the fields is V gene, clone size, D gene, J gene, CDR3 protein, CDR3 DNA. The D gene is left open where the match is weak. Clone size, where shown, is once, few, many, or a class for clones that have expanded.

TRBV5-1	-	-	TRBJ2-2	CASSYSSLGTGELFF	TGCGCCAGCAGTTACTCGAGTTTGGGCACCGGGGAGCTGTTTTTT
TRBV5-6	-	-	TRBJ2-1	CASSFSSGLANNEQFF	TGTGCCAGCAGCTTTTCCTCGGGCCTAGCCAACAATGAGCAGTTCTTC
TRBV4-1	-	-	TRBJ2-3	CASSQAWAATSTDTQYF	TGCGCCAGCAGCCAAGCTTGGGCAGCTACTAGCACAGATACGCAGTATTTT
TRBV10-3	few	-	TRBJ2-1	CAISESGREAISLEQFF	TGTGCCATCAGTGAGTCGGGACGGGAAGCTATTAGTTTAGAGCAGTTCTTC
TRBV29-1	-	-	TRBJ2-3	CSVDWAGGTYTQYF	TGCAGCGTTGATTGGGCAGGGGGGACCTATACGCAGTATTTT
TRBV10-3	-	-	TRBJ1-2	CAISNRDGYTF	TGTGCCATCAGCAACAGGGATGGCTACACCTTC
TRBV28	-	-	TRBJ2-3	CASSKPLMGRGSTDTQYF	TGTGCCAGCAGCAAACCCCTCATGGGGCGGGGATCCACAGATACGCAGTATTTT
TRBV5-6	-	-	TRBJ2-1	CASSFRGGGRNEQFF	TGTGCCAGCAGCTTTCGAGGGGGCGGGAGAAATGAGCAGTTCTTC
TRBV5-1	-	-	TRBJ2-3	CASSLTAYTQYF	TGCGCCAGCAGCTTAACTGCCTATACGCAGTATTTT
TRBV7-2	few	TRBD2	TRBJ2-3	CASSLLAGGNTDTQYF	TGTGCCAGCAGCTTATTAGCGGGAGGGAACACAGATACGCAGTATTTT
TRBV9	-	-	TRBJ2-1	CASSVDTRGIGRQFF	TGTGCCAGCAGCGTAGATACGCGGGGTATAGGTAGGCAGTTCTTC
TRBV29-1	-	TRBD1	TRBJ2-5	CSVGGQGLGETQYF	TGCAGCGTTGGAGGACAGGGCCTTGGGGAGACCCAGTACTTC
TRBV5-1	-	-	TRBJ1-6	CASSLAGLKNSPLHF	TGCGCCAGCAGCTTGGCCGGGCTGAAGAATTCACCCCTCCACTTT
TRBV9	-	-	TRBJ2-5	CASSSGANLFQETQYF	TGTGCCAGCTCCTCAGGAGCCAATCTATTCCAAGAGACCCAGTACTTC
TRBV7-8	-	-	TRBJ2-4	CASSSASEGIQYF	TGTGCCAGCAGTTCTGCTAGCGAAGGCATTCAGTACTTC
TRBV7-9	few	-	TRBJ2-7	CASSSAYEQYF	TGTGCCAGCAGTTCGGCCTACGAGCAGTACTTC
TRBV15	-	-	TRBJ2-1	CATSRESLRGNEQFF	TGTGCCACCAGCAGAGAGTCGCTACGAGGCAATGAGCAGTTCTTC
TRBV5-4	-	-	TRBJ2-1	CASSLGLDYVINEQFF	TGTGCCAGCAGCTTGGGGCTAGATTACGTGATAAATGAGCAGTTCTTC
TRBV5-1	-	TRBD1	TRBJ2-7	CASSLDRGSYEQYF	TGCGCCAGCAGCTTGGACAGGGGGAGCTACGAGCAGTACTTC
TRBV6-5	-	-	TRBJ2-7	CASIPRLESYEQYF	TGTGCCAGCATCCCGCGTCTGGAGTCCTACGAGCAGTACTTC
TRBV7-9	few	TRBD1	TRBJ2-7	CASSLAKGQGLAYEQYF	TGTGCCAGCAGCTTAGCGAAGGGACAGGGGCTGGCCTACGAGCAGTACTTC
TRBV4-2	few	-	TRBJ2-1	CASSQGLSYNEQFF	TGTGCCAGCAGCCAGGGCCTCTCCTACAATGAGCAGTTCTTC